This note documents a single TCR beta chain sequence. The entry originates in a study of T-cell reconstitution after alpha-beta-depleted transplantation in children. V was trimmed by 2 bases and J by 1 base, leaving 11 bases between them. CDR3 length: 15 residues. CDR1 MDHEN and CDR2 SYDVKM come from the germline V gene. The TCRbeta library was prepared with unique molecular identifiers. In TCRdb, the PCR reads were re-called with MiXCR into one record per CDR3 protein. This table holds about 460,000 distinct CDR3 sequences, about 10% found once. The receptor's source is a female patient aged 2-15 years who had a stem cell transplant for aplastic anemia, so the T cells may come from the graft donor. This sample comprised PBMCs, mostly from graft donor cells, obtained 180 days after TCRalphabeta/CD19-depleted stem cell transplant. This chain links TRBV28 with TRBJ2-5, with TRBD1 as a possible D gene (5 bases). The CDR3 reads CASSLMTALQETQYF. CDR3 DNA: TGTGCCAGCAGTTTAATGACAGCGCTCCAAGAGACCCAGTACTTC.